This T cell receptor beta chain was found in a study of control samples from healthy donors and cancer patients. Produced via immunoSEQ multiplex PCR; TCRdb's table is partial and in-frame only. The sample contains about 100,000 clones, about 88% of which appear only once. The source material was blood. This receptor was identified in a woman in her forties or fifties in good health.

CDR3 loop: CASSLNLGGGPPLHF. The CDR3 nucleotides are TGTGCCAGCAGTTTAAATCTCGGCGGGGGCCCACCCCTCCACTTT. The chain recombines TRBV27 with TRBJ1-6, with a possible D match to TRBD1 (6 bases). Trimming took off 2 bases at V and 11 bases at J, with 16 bases between the two ends. The CDR3 is made up of 15 amino acids. The germline CDR1 and CDR2 sequences are MNHEY and SMNVEV (reference sequence).